A single count supports the clone carrying this T cell receptor (beta chain). As yet, its antigen is unknown. This specimen belongs to a study of T cells in tuberculosis. As for the study in general: In South Africa, adults with active tuberculosis were compared with IGRA-negative and latently infected IGRA-positive adolescents. Blood was taken before or within 7 days of anti-tuberculosis therapy. Study-wide results and caveats: Cases with active tuberculosis were adults, while controls were adolescents. Active tuberculosis TCR-alpha repertoires lay closer to GMM-specific TCRs than IGRA-negative controls, suggesting clonal expansion.

The time point: new active TB diagnosis, blood taken before or within 7 days of starting treatment. TCRdb keeps only in-frame clones here, not all; method: immunoSEQ multiplex PCR. The data show 25,000 to 35,000 clones, around 92% seen once. The sample here was PBMCs, taken at tuberculosis diagnosis. The receptor comes from an adult with tuberculosis.

CDR3 amino acids: CAWSPSDRAYGYTF. CDR3 bases: TGTGCCTGGAGTCCATCGGACAGAGCCTATGGCTACACCTTC. This chain links TRBV30 with TRBJ1-2, with a tentative D call TRBD1 (6 bases). Germline CDR1 and CDR2: GTSNPN and SVGIG (reference sequence). This CDR3 is built from 14 residues. Trimming cost V 2 bases and J 4 bases, with 14 bases left between them.